This T cell receptor beta chain emerged from a study of shared clonotypes between healthy human individuals. This clone has a single count. TCRdb's table, derived via immunoSEQ multiplex PCR, lists solely in-frame clones and lacks some. Among about 2 million clones listed, around 96% were seen once. Naive CD8 cells, CD45RO-negative and positively selected for CCR7, excluded terminally differentiated effector memory CD45RA+ cells. Germline V gives CDR1 PRHDT, CDR2 FYEKMQ (reference sequence). CDR3 length: 15 residues. Trimming cost V 2 bases and J 3 bases, with 13 bases left between them. The TCR was taken from a man between 18 and 29 years old in good health. The gene calls are TRBV13 and TRBJ2-5; D not certain. The sequenced material came from naive CD8+ T cells sorted from blood. The CDR3 sequence is CASSLWTEEKETQYF. The CDR3 DNA follows: TGTGCCAGCAGCTTATGGACCGAGGAGAAAGAGACCCAGTACTTC.